This T cell receptor beta chain was observed in a study of a mutant IDH1 vaccine in newly diagnosed glioma. Turning to the study itself: Across weeks 1, 3, 5, 7, 11, 15, 19 and 23, patients received a vaccination each time, eight in all. Patients were started on vaccination 4-6 weeks after radiotherapy alone, or with temozolomide cycles. Study-wide points: Pseudoprogression apparently lacked any relation to changes in top peripheral T cell clonotypes.

Time point defined: week 23, last vaccination. Doses of 300 ug of mutant IDH1 20-mer peptide were given with topical imiquimod. Donors harbored newly found WHO grade 3 or 4 IDH1-mutant, ATRX-lost astrocytomas. Remarks on this clone: The antigen remains unidentified.

CDR3 length equals 11 residues. From germline, CDR1 is DFQATT and CDR2 SNEGSKA (reference sequence). V was shortened by 7 bases and J by 1 base, with 7 bases between the two germline ends. Using immunoSEQ multiplex PCR, the repertoire was profiled, and TCRdb retains in-frame clones only, with some absent. The data show 70,000 to 90,000 clones, with approximately 85% seen just once and approximately 2.3% held by the top ten. The receptor was derived from a man aged 25 to 40 with glioma. Some clones in this sample may be carry-over from other donors' samples. This chain uses TRBV20-1 with TRBJ2-5; tentative D call: TRBD1 (5 bases). The sample in question was PBMCs, obtained from a glioma patient whose treatment included an IDH1 peptide vaccine. CDR3 region: CSGQFQETQYF. The CDR3 DNA sequence: TGCAGTGGACAGTTCCAAGAGACCCAGTACTTC.